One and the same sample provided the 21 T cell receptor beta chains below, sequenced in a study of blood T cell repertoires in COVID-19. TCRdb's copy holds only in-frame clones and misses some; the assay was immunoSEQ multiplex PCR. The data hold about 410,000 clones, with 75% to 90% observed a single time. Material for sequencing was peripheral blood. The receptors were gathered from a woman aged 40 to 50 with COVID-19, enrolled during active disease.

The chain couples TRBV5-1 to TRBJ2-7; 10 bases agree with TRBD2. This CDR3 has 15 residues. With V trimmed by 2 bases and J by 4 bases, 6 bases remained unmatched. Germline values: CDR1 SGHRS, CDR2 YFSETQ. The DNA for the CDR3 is TGCGCCAGCAGCTTACAGCGGGGGGGCCTTTACGAGCAGTACTTC. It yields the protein CASSLQRGGLYEQYF.

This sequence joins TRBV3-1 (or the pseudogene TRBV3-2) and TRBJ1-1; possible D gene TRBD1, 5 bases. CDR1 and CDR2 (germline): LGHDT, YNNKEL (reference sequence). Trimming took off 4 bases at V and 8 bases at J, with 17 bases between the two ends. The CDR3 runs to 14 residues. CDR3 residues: CASSPTFVGGEAFF. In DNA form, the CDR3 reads TGTGCCAGCAGCCCGACCTTCGTCGGGGGAGAAGCTTTCTTT.

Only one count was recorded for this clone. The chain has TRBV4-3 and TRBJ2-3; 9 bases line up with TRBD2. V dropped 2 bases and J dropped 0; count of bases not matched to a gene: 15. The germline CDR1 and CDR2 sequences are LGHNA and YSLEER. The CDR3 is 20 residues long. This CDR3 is CASSQWGIASGRPSTDTQYF. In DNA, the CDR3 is TGCGCCAGCAGCCAATGGGGTATTGCAAGCGGGAGGCCTAGCACAGATACGCAGTATTTT.

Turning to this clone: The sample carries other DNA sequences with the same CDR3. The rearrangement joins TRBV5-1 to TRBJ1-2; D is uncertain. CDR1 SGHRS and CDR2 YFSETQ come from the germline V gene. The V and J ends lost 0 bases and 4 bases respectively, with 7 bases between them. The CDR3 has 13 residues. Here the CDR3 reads CASSLDRSYGYTF. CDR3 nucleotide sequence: TGCGCCAGCAGCTTGGACAGAAGCTATGGCTACACCTTC. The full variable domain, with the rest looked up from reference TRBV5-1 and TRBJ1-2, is KAGVTQTPRYLIKTRGQQVTLSCSPISGHRSVSWYQQTPGQGLQFLFEYFSETQRNKGNFPGRFSGRQFSNSRSEMNVSTLELGDSALYLCASSLDRSYGYTFGSGTRLTVV.

The CDR3 coding sequence is TGTGCCAGCAGCCAATTACAGCTGGCGGGGAATTCACCCCTCCACTTT. Encoded protein: CASSQLQLAGNSPLHF. The gene calls are TRBV14 and TRBJ1-6; D unresolved. The CDR3 runs to 16 residues. Trimming stripped 2 bases from V and 7 bases from J, with 15 bases between. Germline CDR1 SGHDN, CDR2 FVKESK.

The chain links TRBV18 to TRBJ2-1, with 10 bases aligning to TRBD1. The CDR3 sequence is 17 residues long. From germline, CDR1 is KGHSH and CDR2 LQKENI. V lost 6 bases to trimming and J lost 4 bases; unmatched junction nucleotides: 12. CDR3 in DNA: TGTGCCAGCTCCCTGGGACAGGGGAGTGATAGTTACAATGAGCAGTTCTTC. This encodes CASSLGQGSDSYNEQFF.

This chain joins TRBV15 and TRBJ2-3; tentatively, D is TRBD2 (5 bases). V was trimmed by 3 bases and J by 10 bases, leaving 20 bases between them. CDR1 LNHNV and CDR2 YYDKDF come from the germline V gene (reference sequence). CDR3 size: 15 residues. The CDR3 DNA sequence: TGTGCCACCAGCAGCGTAGCGTTGAAAATGTTTGCGCAGTATTTT. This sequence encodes CATSSVALKMFAQYF.

CDR3 DNA sequence: TGTGCCAGCAGTTGGACAGGGCGGGGCTACACCTTC. Translation: CASSWTGRGYTF. The rearrangement joins TRBV28 to TRBJ1-2; 8 bases match TRBD1. Germline V gene sequence: CDR1 MDHEN, CDR2 SYDVKM. The CDR3 spans 12 residues. With V trimmed by 4 bases and J by 8 bases, 3 bases remained unmatched.

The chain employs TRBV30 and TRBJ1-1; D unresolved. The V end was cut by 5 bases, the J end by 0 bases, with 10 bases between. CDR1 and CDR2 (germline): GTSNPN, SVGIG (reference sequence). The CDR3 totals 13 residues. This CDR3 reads CAWQTFMNTEAFF. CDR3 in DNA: TGTGCCTGGCAGACTTTTATGAACACTGAAGCTTTCTTT.

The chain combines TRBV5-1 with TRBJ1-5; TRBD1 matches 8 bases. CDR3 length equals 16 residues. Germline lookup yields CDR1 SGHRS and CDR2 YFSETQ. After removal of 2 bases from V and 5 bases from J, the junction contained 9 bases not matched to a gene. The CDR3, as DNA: TGCGCCAGCAGCTTTCTCCCAGGGGGCTCGGATCAGCCCCAGCATTTT. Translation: CASSFLPGGSDQPQHF.

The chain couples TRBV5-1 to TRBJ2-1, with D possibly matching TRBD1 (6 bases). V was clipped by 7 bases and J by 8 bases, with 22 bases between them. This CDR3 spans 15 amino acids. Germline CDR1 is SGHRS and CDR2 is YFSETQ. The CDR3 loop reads CASRPTAGVYDEQFF. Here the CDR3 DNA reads TGCGCCAGCCGCCCCACCGCAGGGGTCTATGATGAGCAGTTCTTC.

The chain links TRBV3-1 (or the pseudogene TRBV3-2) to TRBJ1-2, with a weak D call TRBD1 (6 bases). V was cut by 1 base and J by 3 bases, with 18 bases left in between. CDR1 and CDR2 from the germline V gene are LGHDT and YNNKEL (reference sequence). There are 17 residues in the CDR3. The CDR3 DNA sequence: TGTGCCAGCAGCCAAGCCAGGGGAACGGCGGGGGACTATGGCTACACCTTC. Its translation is CASSQARGTAGDYGYTF.

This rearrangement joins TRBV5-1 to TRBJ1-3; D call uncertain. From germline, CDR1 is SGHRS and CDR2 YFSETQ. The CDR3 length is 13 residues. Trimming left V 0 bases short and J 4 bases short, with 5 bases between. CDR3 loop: CASSLDSGNTIYF. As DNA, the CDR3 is TGCGCCAGCAGCTTGGACTCCGGAAACACCATATATTTT.

CDR3 in amino acids: CASSQKGLAHNEQFF. As DNA, the CDR3 is TGCGCCAGCAGCCAGAAGGGACTAGCGCACAATGAGCAGTTCTTC. The chain recombines TRBV4-1 with TRBJ2-1; 10 bases fit TRBD2. Germline V gives CDR1 MGHRA, CDR2 YSYEKL. This CDR3 has 15 residues. J gave up 5 bases and V 3 bases, and 4 bases lay outside the gene matches.

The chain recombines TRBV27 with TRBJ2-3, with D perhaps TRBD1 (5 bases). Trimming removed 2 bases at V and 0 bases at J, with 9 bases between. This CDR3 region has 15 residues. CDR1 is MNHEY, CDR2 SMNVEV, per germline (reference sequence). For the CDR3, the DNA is TGTGCCAGCAGTTTAAGGGGCACTAGCACAGATACGCAGTATTTT. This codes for CASSLRGTSTDTQYF.

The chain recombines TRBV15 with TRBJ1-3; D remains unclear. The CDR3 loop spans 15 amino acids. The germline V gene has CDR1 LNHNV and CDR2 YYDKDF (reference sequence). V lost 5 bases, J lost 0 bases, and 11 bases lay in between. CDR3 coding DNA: TGTGCCACCAGCCCGACCGGGAGCTCTGGAAACACCATATATTTT. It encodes CATSPTGSSGNTIYF.

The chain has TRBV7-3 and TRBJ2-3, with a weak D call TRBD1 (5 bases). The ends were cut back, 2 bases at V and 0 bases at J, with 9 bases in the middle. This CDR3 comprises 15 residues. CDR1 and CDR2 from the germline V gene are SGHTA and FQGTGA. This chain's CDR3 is CASSLGADSTDTQYF. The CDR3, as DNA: TGTGCCAGCAGCTTAGGGGCAGATAGCACAGATACGCAGTATTTT.

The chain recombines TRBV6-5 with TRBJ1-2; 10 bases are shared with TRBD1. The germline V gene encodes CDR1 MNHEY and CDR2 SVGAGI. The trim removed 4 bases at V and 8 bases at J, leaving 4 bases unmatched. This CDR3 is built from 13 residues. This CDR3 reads CASSSTGGAGYTF. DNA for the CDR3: TGTGCCAGCAGTTCGACAGGGGGCGCGGGCTACACCTTC.

The CDR3 DNA is TGTGCCAGCATGATGGGACAGCACCACACTGAAGCTTTCTTT. Translated, it gives CASMMGQHHTEAFF. The chain links TRBV6-5 to TRBJ1-1; 7 bases line up with TRBD1. The CDR3 extends over 14 amino acids. The V and J ends lost 7 bases and 3 bases, in that order; junction bases with no gene match: 8. Germline V lookup: CDR1 MNHEY, CDR2 SVGAGI.

The CDR3 is CASSSGLAGEAQIYEQYF. The CDR3 nucleotides are TGTGCCAGCAGCTCGGGACTAGCGGGAGAAGCCCAAATCTACGAGCAGTACTTC. The rearrangement joins TRBV7-2 to TRBJ2-7, with 14 bases aligning to TRBD2. The CDR3 consists of 18 residues. The V segment lost 4 bases and the J segment 3 bases; nucleotides outside the gene matches: 11. The germline CDR1 and CDR2 sequences are SGHTA and FQGNSA.

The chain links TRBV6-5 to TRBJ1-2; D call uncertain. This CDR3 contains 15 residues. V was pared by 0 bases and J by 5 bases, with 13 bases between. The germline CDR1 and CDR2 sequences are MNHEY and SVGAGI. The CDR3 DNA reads TGTGCCAGCAGTTACTCGTATAATTCGGTTTATGGCTACACCTTC. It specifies CASSYSYNSVYGYTF.